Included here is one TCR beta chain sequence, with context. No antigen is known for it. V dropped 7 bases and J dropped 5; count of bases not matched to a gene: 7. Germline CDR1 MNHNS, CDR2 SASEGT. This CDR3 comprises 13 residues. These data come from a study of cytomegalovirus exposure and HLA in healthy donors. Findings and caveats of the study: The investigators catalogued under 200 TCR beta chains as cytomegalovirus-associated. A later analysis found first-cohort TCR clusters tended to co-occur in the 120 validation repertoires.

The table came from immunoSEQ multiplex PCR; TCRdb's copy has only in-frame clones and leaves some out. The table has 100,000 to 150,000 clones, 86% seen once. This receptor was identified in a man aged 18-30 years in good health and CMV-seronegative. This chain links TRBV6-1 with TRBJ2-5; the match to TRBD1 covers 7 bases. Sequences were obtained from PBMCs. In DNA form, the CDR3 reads TGTGCCAGCAAAGACAGGGTGGGGGAGACCCAGTACTTC. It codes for CASKDRVGETQYF.